This is a list of T cell receptor beta chains from one sample in a study of molecular identifiers for immune sequencing clone quantification. MiXCR, run by TCRdb on the PCR reads, gives a single entry per CDR3 protein. The sample lists approximately 500,000 distinct CDR3 sequences; roughly 23% were seen once. The sequencing sample was made of naive CD8+ T cells from blood, with Jurkat cell RNA spiked in. All receptors come from a human donor in good health. Some libraries in this study had Jurkat cell RNA spiked in. Both conserved end residues are part of each CDR3. Each record gives: D gene, J gene, clone size, V gene, CDR3 protein, CDR3 DNA. The D gene is left open where the match is weak. Expanded clones get a size class; other rows say once, few or many, or leave the size out.

D: .; J: TRBJ2-7; size: few; V: TRBV11-2; CDR3: CASSLLTGTPYEQYF; DNA: TGTGCCAGCAGCTTGTTGACAGGTACCCCCTACGAGCAGTACTTC
D: .; J: TRBJ1-1; size: .; V: TRBV12-3/TRBV12-4; CDR3: CASSFARSNAEAFF; DNA: TGTGCCAGCAGTTTTGCCCGCTCGAACGCTGAAGCTTTCTTT
D: TRBD2; J: TRBJ2-1; size: .; V: TRBV12-3/TRBV12-4; CDR3: CTSSLGGWTSGGTAYNEQFF; DNA: TGTACCAGCAGTTTGGGGGGCTGGACTAGCGGGGGGACTGCGTACAATGAGCAGTTCTTC
D: .; J: TRBJ2-3; size: few; V: TRBV12-3/TRBV12-4; CDR3: CASSFGGDWDTQYF; DNA: TGTGCCAGCAGTTTCGGGGGAGATTGGGATACGCAGTATTTT
D: .; J: TRBJ2-7; size: .; V: TRBV10-3; CDR3: CAISGSPVGAPDVEQYF; DNA: TGTGCCATCAGTGGCTCCCCTGTTGGGGCACCGGATGTCGAGCAGTACTTC
D: .; J: TRBJ1-1; size: few; V: TRBV20-1; CDR3: CSARDLGGRTEAFF; DNA: TGCAGTGCTAGAGATCTTGGGGGCCGAACTGAAGCTTTCTTT
D: TRBD2; J: TRBJ2-7; size: .; V: TRBV28; CDR3: CASRGGRSYEQYF; DNA: TGTGCCAGCAGGGGAGGGCGATCCTACGAGCAGTACTTC
D: TRBD1; J: TRBJ2-7; size: .; V: TRBV11-2; CDR3: CASSLVFFGGTGDEQYF; DNA: TGTGCCAGCAGCTTAGTTTTTTTTGGTGGGACAGGGGACGAGCAGTACTTC
D: .; J: TRBJ2-5; size: few; V: TRBV28; CDR3: CASSFPGNGETQYF; DNA: TGTGCCAGCAGTTTCCCAGGGAACGGGGAGACCCAGTACTTC
D: .; J: TRBJ2-7; size: many; V: TRBV4-3; CDR3: CASSQDWQGKQGSEQYF; DNA: TGCGCCAGCAGCCAAGATTGGCAGGGGAAGCAGGGCTCCGAGCAGTACTTC